Listed below are T cell receptor beta chains from one sample, sequenced in a study of cytomegalovirus exposure and HLA in healthy donors. Profiled with immunoSEQ multiplex PCR; TCRdb holds only in-frame clones, not every one. Of approximately 120,000 clones in the sample, about four fifths were seen once. Sequenced material: PBMCs. These receptors came from a man aged 30-40 years in good health and CMV-seronegative. Both conserved end residues are part of each CDR3. A D gene is named only where the DNA matches it firmly. The size of a clone is reported for some rows only, either as once, few or many, or as a class for expanded clones.

>13|TRBJ1-1|.|.|TRBV10-3
CAISVREDTEAFF
TGTGCCATCAGCGTCAGGGAGGACACTGAAGCTTTCTTT
>15|TRBJ2-2|.|.|TRBV19
CASSMRLASTGELFF
TGTGCCAGTAGTATGAGGCTAGCGAGCACCGGGGAGCTGTTTTTT
>12|TRBJ1-2|few|.|TRBV2
CASSELADDYTF
TGTGCCAGCAGTGAACTAGCTGACGACTACACCTTC
>13|TRBJ2-5|once|.|TRBV5-5
CASSLGPGETQYF
TGTGCCAGCAGCTTGGGTCCCGGGGAGACCCAGTACTTC
>16|TRBJ2-7|many|.|TRBV7-2
CASSLSGQGNLYEQYF
TGTGCCAGCTCCCTAAGTGGCCAGGGGAATCTCTACGAGCAGTACTTC
>14|TRBJ1-5|.|.|TRBV2
CASGLTWVGQPQHF
TGTGCCAGCGGACTAACGTGGGTTGGGCAGCCCCAGCATTTT
>15|TRBJ2-1|.|.|TRBV6-5
CASRFLASKYNEQFF
TGTGCCAGCAGATTCCTAGCGAGCAAATACAATGAGCAGTTCTTC
>15|TRBJ1-5|.|.|TRBV28
CASSLYGQGWQPQHF
TGTGCCAGCAGTTTATACGGGCAGGGTTGGCAGCCCCAGCATTTT
>16|TRBJ2-3|.|TRBD2|TRBV11-2
CASSLGAGGPTDTQYF
TGTGCCAGCAGCTTAGGGGCGGGAGGGCCAACAGATACGCAGTATTTT
>14|TRBJ1-3|once|TRBD1|TRBV11-2
CASSDAKQGYTIYF
TGTGCCAGCAGCGACGCAAAACAGGGGTACACCATATATTTT
>15|TRBJ1-1|.|TRBD1|TRBV4-2
CASSPPGQGVTEAFF
TGTGCCAGCAGCCCACCGGGACAGGGGGTGACTGAAGCTTTCTTT
>16|TRBJ2-6|.|.|TRBV5-1
CASSLAQGTGANVLTF
TGCGCCAGCAGCTTGGCCCAGGGAACTGGGGCCAACGTCCTGACTTTC
>14|TRBJ1-4|few|.|TRBV5-4
CASSLAGLREKLFF
TGTGCCAGCAGCTTGGCCGGGTTACGGGAAAAACTGTTTTTT
>14|TRBJ1-1|.|.|TRBV25-1
CASSLRGSNTEAFF
TGTGCCAGCAGCCTTCGCGGAAGTAACACTGAAGCTTTCTTT
>19|TRBJ2-6|.|TRBD1|TRBV7-6
CASSLDFQGVTGGANVLTF
TGTGCCAGCAGCTTAGATTTTCAGGGGGTAACGGGTGGGGCCAACGTCCTGACTTTC
>15|TRBJ1-4|few|TRBD1|TRBV5-6
CASSSGTGLAEKLFF
TGTGCCAGCAGCTCCGGGACAGGGCTAGCTGAAAAACTGTTTTTT
>15|TRBJ1-3|.|.|TRBV4-3
CASSQDDSSGNTIYF
TGCGCCAGCAGCCAAGATGACAGCTCTGGAAACACCATATATTTT
>13|TRBJ1-1|.|.|TRBV5-1
CASRRSENTEAFF
TGCGCCAGCAGAAGATCAGAGAACACTGAAGCTTTCTTT